The clone carrying this T cell receptor (beta chain) was seen just once. Only in-frame clones appear in the TCRdb table, and some are missing; sequencing was by immunoSEQ multiplex PCR. The sample has some 76,000 clones; about 89% are singletons. The sample comes from a study of control samples from healthy donors and cancer patients. The CDR3 contains 14 residues. CDR1 and CDR2 (germline): ENHRY, SYGVKD. With 6 bases clipped from V and 5 bases from J, the junction kept 6 bases outside the gene matches. This receptor was taken from a woman aged 50 to 60 with colorectal cancer. Sequencing input: PBMCs. This chain joins TRBV10-3 and TRBJ1-4, with TRBD1 matching over 7 bases. The CDR3 nucleotides read TGTGCCATCAGCCCGACAGGGAAAAATGAAAAACTGTTTTTT. The encoded protein is CAISPTGKNEKLFF.